This T cell receptor (beta chain) was sequenced in a study of a mutant IDH1 vaccine in newly diagnosed glioma. The germline V gene has CDR1 MNHEY and CDR2 SMNVEV (reference sequence). The CDR3 has 15 amino acids. V was shortened by 5 bases and J by 4 bases, with 17 bases between the two germline ends. Notes on the study in general: Across multiple MHC alleles, 80% to 95% of patients had vaccine-induced responses.

Assay: immunoSEQ multiplex PCR; the TCRdb copy retains only in-frame clones and omits some. Of tens of thousands of clones listed, roughly nine tenths are singletons. The time point was: baseline, week 1 (first vaccination visit). Treatment: pre-vaccination baseline after standard-of-care therapy. Tumors from donors were new WHO grade 3 or 4 IDH1-mutant astrocytomas with ATRX loss. For this clone: Its antigen is undetermined.

This rearrangement joins TRBV27 to TRBJ1-2, with D unclear. The sequence derives from a woman between 40 and 50 years old with glioma. This sample comprised PBMCs, obtained from a glioma patient treated with radiotherapy, temozolomide or both. The CDR3 here is CASSLTGRALYGYTF. CDR3 coding DNA: TGTGCCAGCAGTCTGACCGGGAGGGCCCTCTATGGCTACACCTTC.